What follows describes a single T cell receptor (beta chain). Seattle patients were enrolled during active infection and followed longitudinally. The authors' processing: From reference gene primer amplification, estimates of nucleated cell counts were derived. Assay: immunoSEQ multiplex PCR; the TCRdb copy retains only in-frame clones and omits some. Clone size and V and J calls were adopted from that table, with D and trimming inferred from the DNA. The data hold 200,000 to 300,000 clones, with 92% observed a single time. These data come from a study of blood T cell repertoires in COVID-19. Across the study: Sites in the United States, Italy and Spain provided acute and convalescent COVID-19 samples. T cells, B-cell-depleted T cells, or PBMCs provided the cDNA or gDNA that served as material.

With 9 bases removed from V and 4 bases from J, the gap between germline ends came to 8 bases. The germline gives CDR1 ENHRY, CDR2 SYGVKD. This CDR3 has 11 residues. The sequence was obtained from a man aged 30-40 years with COVID-19, enrolled during active disease. Sample: peripheral blood. The chain links TRBV10-3 to TRBJ2-3; maybe TRBD2 (5 bases). In DNA form, the CDR3 reads TGTGCCATTGGACTGGCAGATACGCAGTATTTT. This gives the protein CAIGLADTQYF.